This entry describes one T cell receptor (beta chain). The target antigen is unknown. This specimen belongs to a study of beta chain features in type 1 diabetes. Whole-study findings and limits: TCRB CDR3 length was moderately but significantly reduced in all four CD4+ subsets of Type 1 diabetes patients.

The CDR3 spans 10 residues. Germline CDR1 is SGHDN and CDR2 is FVKESK. V was cut by 6 bases and J by 7 bases, with 7 bases left in between. The whole isolated RNA underwent reverse transcription, so sequencing captured expressed TCRB transcripts. Each sample of naive, central memory or regulatory T cells had, on average, approximately 4 million reads. Generated by immunoSEQ multiplex PCR, the TCRdb table keeps only in-frame clones and is missing some. The table includes 640,000 or so clones, roughly 13% detected once. The chain is built from TRBV14 and TRBJ2-7, with unresolved D. Input material: naive CD4+ T cells from blood. The clonotype originates from a man younger than 30 with type 1 diabetes. As DNA, the CDR3 is TGTGCCAGCAGTCTGGGGGAGCAGTACTTC. Protein product: CASSLGEQYF. Together with reference TRBV14 and TRBJ2-7, the CDR3 gives the full variable domain: EAGVTQFPSHSVIEKGQTVTLRCDPISGHDNLYWYRRVMGKEIKFLLHFVKESKQDESGMPNNRFLAERTGGTYSTLKVQPAELEDSGVYFCASSLGEQYFGPGTRLTVT.